Given below is one T cell receptor beta chain in context. This clonotype was observed a handful of times. The antigen it binds to is not known. Within one base of it there is no much larger clone, and no base qualities were kept. This sample was included in a study of human T cells and chemical hapten exposure (dated by TCRdb to about 2021). About the study as a whole: For sensitization, 2% DPC in acetone was applied to a 2 cm by 2 cm area of upper inner arm skin. Patients additionally received weekly therapeutic DPC doses to the scalp throughout the roughly 24-week study period. Patch testing was performed on the upper back with Finn chambers containing 0.01% DPC, and the patch tests were scored after 6 days according to International Contact Dermatitis Research Group standards. Alopecia areata with under or over 50% scalp involvement, alopecia totalis and alopecia universalis were represented in the patient cohort, which was mostly female. The libraries were sequenced as a pool, and the TCR yield per sample differed mostly because of small variations in library volumes within the pool. The study tracked peripheral blood TCR repertoire changes in vivo during primary and secondary sensitization to the hapten diphenylcyclopropenone (DPC) in alopecia patients. Blood samples were taken from patients before sensitization (week 0) and at 2, 6 and about 24 weeks after DPC sensitization. For TCR sequencing, blood came from twenty-nine alopecia patients at anywhere from one to four time points (pre-sensitization, 2, 6 and 24 weeks).

Beyond this particular receptor, the publication reports: Because every patient had alopecia, a presumed autoimmune disease, the patients' immune response might differ from that of healthy individuals. DPC sensitization did not change how many TCRs were above 1 in 1000 frequency, and no evidence was found of alterations in global repertoire structure. Patch test score was positively correlated with the number of PT1 expanded TCRs, with significance at thresholds 8, 16 and 32 but not at 4. Repeated subsampling changed both the strength of the expansion versus patch-test correlation and the threshold at which that correlation became significant. Expanded TCRs formed significantly more large CDR3 similarity clusters than pre-sensitization or healthy control sets, consistent with antigen-driven responses.

The time point label corresponds to: pre-sensitization, week 0. The treatment or condition label of this sample denotes: therapeutic diphenylcyclopropenone sensitization with weekly scalp DPC. At each patch-test visit, blood was drawn before the patch test was applied. Patients were considered eligible if aged 18 to 70, diagnosed with alopecia and deemed suitable for DPC therapy, and patients were excluded if pregnant. Total RNA was isolated from unfractionated whole blood collected in Tempus Blood RNA tubes. Library method: RACE. The sequencing machine was a NextSeq 500. During library preparation, unique molecular identifiers were attached to individual cDNA molecules so that TCRs could be counted quantitatively and reproducibly. Both TCR alpha and TCR beta chains were sequenced from each blood RNA sample. Processing in the source paper ran as follows. Samples had a median of roughly 87,000 TCRs, with a range from about 23,224 to 700,000. The Decombinator software suite was used to annotate V, J and CDR3 in the TCR reads. Every sample was subsampled to the same number of TCRs (28,000) for the PS versus PT1 abundance plots. TCRs were defined as expanded if absent before sensitization and observed at least eight times at the 2-week time point. TCRdb ran its own pipeline on the public reads, namely fastp trimming at Q25 and MiXCR clone calling, and kept in-frame beta chains. Entries are consolidated by CDR3 protein sequence, retaining the most common genes and DNA. For this entry, the V and J calls and clone size follow TCRdb and not the study's own pipeline. For this sample the table gives 80,000 to 100,000 distinct CDR3 sequences, of which approximately 9.9% were detected only once. The ten largest clonotypes hold more than 3% of the sample.

Trimming leaves V shorter by 9 bases and J shorter by 7 bases, with the junction holding 8 bases beyond the gene matches. The germline V gene encodes CDR1 SNHLY and CDR2 FYNNEI. From the cysteine through the phenylalanine, the CDR3 covers 13 amino acids. The read is trimmed to its CDR3 DNA, 39 bases read in frame from base 1. The specimen comprised whole blood, sampled in connection with sensitization to the hapten diphenylcyclopropenone (DPC). This receptor was taken from a woman in her 40s with alopecia areata. Some clones in this sample may be carry-over from other donors' samples. The chain was built from TRBV2 and TRBJ1-4, and TRBD1 matches 7 of the central bases. The DNA sequence is as follows: TGTGCCAGTCGGACAGGAGGGGGTGAAAAACTGTTTTTT. Translated, this gives CASRTGGGEKLFF.